These T cell receptor beta chains were read from a single sample in a study of blood T cell repertoires in COVID-19. Data came from immunoSEQ multiplex PCR; TCRdb stores just in-frame clones and leaves some out. The sample lists approximately 210,000 clones, approximately 90% occurring once. Source material: peripheral blood. The receptor source for this set is a man aged 65-85 years with acute or convalescent COVID-19. CDR3s include the opening cysteine and the closing phenylalanine or tryptophan.

j_call v_call cdr3_aa
TRBJ2-1 TRBV16 CASSHTGVGNEQFF
TRBJ2-7 TRBV7-2 CASSARQVSYEQYF
TRBJ2-4 TRBV19 CASSLGLAGGPTKNIQYF
TRBJ1-2 TRBV29-1 CSVVGAWGYTF
TRBJ1-2 TRBV28 CASTLSDRAPRYGYTF
TRBJ1-5 TRBV18 CASSPSSDQPQHF
TRBJ1-2 TRBV18 CASRTGSLGYTF
TRBJ1-6 TRBV28 CASSFGTGLNSPLHF
TRBJ2-1 TRBV6-2/TRBV6-3 CASSSQFGQFF
TRBJ1-1 TRBV5-4 CASNSQGGTEAFF
TRBJ1-5 TRBV7-8 CASSLRETGSNQPQHF
TRBJ1-3 TRBV2 CASSEVVGAGNTIYF
TRBJ2-1 TRBV7-2 CASSLGLRINEQFF
TRBJ1-6 TRBV25-1 CASSDEFYNSPLHF
TRBJ2-5 TRBV6-5 CASSYQGLAGETQYF
TRBJ2-7 TRBV13 CASSLTSVLYEQYF
TRBJ1-1 TRBV5-1 CASSLDTGGTEAFF
TRBJ2-1 TRBV24-1 CATSDPGTGEVLDEQFF
TRBJ1-1 TRBV14 CASSPRQGLNTEAFF
TRBJ2-2 TRBV5-4 CASSGGTSGDTGELFF
TRBJ1-1 TRBV5-1 CASSLGTGMNTEAFF
TRBJ2-7 TRBV5-8 CASSLAGVNSYEQYF
TRBJ2-1 TRBV7-9 CASSLLPGQGSYNEQFF
TRBJ2-1 TRBV4-1 CASSQVRIPPYNEQFF
TRBJ1-4 TRBV6-5 CASSYSLLRSSEKLFF
TRBJ1-4 TRBV18 CASSAPLATNEKLFF
TRBJ1-1 TRBV18 CASSPQLEINTEAFF
TRBJ2-2 TRBV18 CASSPNGGQFATGELFF
TRBJ1-2 TRBV5-4 CASSLGPGGQRIVYGYTF
TRBJ1-1 TRBV7-9 CASSPGGVRNTEAFF
TRBJ2-7 TRBV7-9 CASSWGLSGDYEQYF
TRBJ2-2 TRBV28 CASSINTGELFF
TRBJ1-2 TRBV9 CASSVAPTSGYTF
TRBJ2-5 TRBV30 CAWSVVAGGTQYF
TRBJ2-3 TRBV7-2 CASSGRGTSGTDTQYF
TRBJ2-7 TRBV19 CASTDSGDSYEQYF
TRBJ2-1 TRBV21-1 CASSNGASSGRRYNEQFF
TRBJ1-4 TRBV28 CASSSSGTANEKLFF
TRBJ1-1 TRBV25-1 CASSEIGVTTEAFF
TRBJ1-2 TRBV3-1/TRBV3-2 CASGDGTGVFNYGYTF
TRBJ1-4 TRBV6-5 CASSYSNRAGNEKLFF
TRBJ2-7 TRBV10-3 CAISEWGVEQYF
TRBJ2-1 TRBV5-1 CASSLASAGGSYNEQFF
TRBJ2-1 TRBV24-1 CATSDLRSTGTQFF
TRBJ2-2 TRBV29-1 CSVLNTGELFF
TRBJ2-2 TRBV25-1 CASSEFGNTGELFF
TRBJ2-2 TRBV11-2 CASSLWEGPNTGELFF
TRBJ2-7 TRBV2 CASRDRVSVDEQYF